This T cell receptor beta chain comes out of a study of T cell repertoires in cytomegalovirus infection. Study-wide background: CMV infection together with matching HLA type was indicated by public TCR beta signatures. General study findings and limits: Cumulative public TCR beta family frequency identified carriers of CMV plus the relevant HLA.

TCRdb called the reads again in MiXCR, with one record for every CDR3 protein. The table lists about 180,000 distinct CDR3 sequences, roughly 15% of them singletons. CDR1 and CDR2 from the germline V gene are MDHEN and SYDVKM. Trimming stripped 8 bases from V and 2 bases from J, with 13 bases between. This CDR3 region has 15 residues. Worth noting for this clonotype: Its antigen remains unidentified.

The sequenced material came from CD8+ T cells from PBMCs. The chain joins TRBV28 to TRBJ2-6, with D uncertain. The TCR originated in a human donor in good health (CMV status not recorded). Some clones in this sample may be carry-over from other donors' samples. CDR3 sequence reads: CASGLKGAGANVLTF. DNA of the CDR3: TGTGCCAGCGGCCTTAAAGGCGCTGGGGCCAACGTCCTGACTTTC.